The rows below give T cell receptor beta chains drawn from one sample of a study of control samples from healthy donors and cancer patients. The repertoire was sequenced with immunoSEQ multiplex PCR; TCRdb's copy has only in-frame clones and lacks some. Of fewer than 150,000 clones in the sample, around 93% were seen once. Sequenced material: blood. The receptor source for this set is a man aged 18 to 29 in good health. The CDR3 runs from the conserved cysteine through the conserved F or W. D genes are given only for firm matches. Not all rows give a size; the values are once, few, many and, for expanded clones, a class.

clone_size	j_call	d_call	v_call	cdr3_nt	cdr3_aa
-	TRBJ1-5	-	TRBV30	TGTGCCTGGAGTGTAGCAGGGGATCAGCCCCAGCATTTT	CAWSVAGDQPQHF
-	TRBJ2-7	-	TRBV7-6	TGTGCCAGCAGCTTAGAGTACAGCAGCTACGAGCAGTACTTC	CASSLEYSSYEQYF
-	TRBJ1-5	-	TRBV19	TGTGCCAGTAGTATGGGAGGTCGCAGCAATCAGCCCCAGCATTTT	CASSMGGRSNQPQHF
-	TRBJ2-5	-	TRBV11-2	TGTGCCAGCAGCTTAGCCGGCGCCCAGACCCAGTACTTC	CASSLAGAQTQYF
once	TRBJ2-1	-	TRBV6-5	TGTGCCAGCAGTTACGACCGGAGCTCCTACAATGAGCAGTTCTTC	CASSYDRSSYNEQFF
once	TRBJ1-4	-	TRBV27	TGTGCCAGCAGTTCCAACAGGGTAGTGGAAAAACTGTTTTTT	CASSSNRVVEKLFF
-	TRBJ2-1	TRBD1	TRBV5-1	TGCGCCAGCAGCCCCCGGGACAGTCGAAATGAGCAGTTCTTC	CASSPRDSRNEQFF
-	TRBJ1-1	-	TRBV20-1	TGCAGTGCTAGTGGGGGTCCGGGCACTGAAGCTTTCTTT	CSASGGPGTEAFF
-	TRBJ1-1	-	TRBV5-1	TGCGCCAGCAGCTTGGAGGCAGCGAACACTGAAGCTTTCTTT	CASSLEAANTEAFF
-	TRBJ2-1	TRBD2	TRBV3-1/TRBV3-2	TGTGCCAGCAGCCAGCCGGGACTAGCGGCGCAGTTCTTC	CASSQPGLAAQFF
-	TRBJ1-5	-	TRBV11-3	TGTGCCAGGGCCGCCGGGACGGTAAGGACCCAGCATTTT	CARAAGTVRTQHF
-	TRBJ2-7	-	TRBV19	TGTGCCAGTAGTACAGGGGTCGAGCAGTACTTC	CASSTGVEQYF
-	TRBJ2-1	-	TRBV19	TGTGCCAGTAGTCCGGGCCCCTTTTACAATGAGCAGTTCTTC	CASSPGPFYNEQFF
once	TRBJ1-4	TRBD1	TRBV9	TGTGCCAGCAGCCCCCGACAGGGATCAGGGGAAAAACTGTTTTTT	CASSPRQGSGEKLFF
once	TRBJ1-1	-	TRBV6-1	TGTGCCAGCAGTGAATATTCGCTGAACACTGAAGCTTTCTTT	CASSEYSLNTEAFF
once	TRBJ2-3	-	TRBV11-2	TGTGCCAGCAGCTCAGAAGCCGGGACCCCTAGGTCAGATACGCAGTATTTT	CASSSEAGTPRSDTQYF
-	TRBJ2-1	-	TRBV2	TGTGCCAGCAGAGGGCGGGGCGTTTTATACAATGAGCAGTTCTTC	CASRGRGVLYNEQFF
-	TRBJ2-3	TRBD2	TRBV5-1	TGCGCCAGCAGAGGACTAGCGGGGGGCACAGATACGCAGTATTTT	CASRGLAGGTDTQYF
-	TRBJ1-4	-	TRBV5-1	TGCGCCAGCAGCTTGGTCGGCCCGAATGAAAAACTGTTTTTT	CASSLVGPNEKLFF
-	TRBJ1-5	-	TRBV4-1	TGCGCCAGCAGCCAAGTCCCAGGAGGCAATCAGCCCCAGCATTTT	CASSQVPGGNQPQHF
-	TRBJ2-1	TRBD1	TRBV5-1	TGCGCCAGCAGCTTTACCGGGACAGGGGGTTACAATGAGCAGTTCTTC	CASSFTGTGGYNEQFF
-	TRBJ2-7	TRBD1	TRBV6-2/TRBV6-3	TGTGCCAGCAGTTACTGGTCCGGGACAGGGGGCTCATGGGAGCAGTACTTC	CASSYWSGTGGSWEQYF
-	TRBJ1-1	TRBD1	TRBV18	TGTGCCAGCTCACCAAGACAGGGAGAGGACACTGAAGCTTTCTTT	CASSPRQGEDTEAFF
-	TRBJ2-3	-	TRBV6-5	TGTGCCAGCACTCTGCCGGGGTCAGATACGCAGTATTTT	CASTLPGSDTQYF
-	TRBJ1-6	TRBD1	TRBV6-5	TGTGCCAGCAGTTACCGACAGGGTCGCAATTCACCCCTCCACTTT	CASSYRQGRNSPLHF
once	TRBJ2-1	-	TRBV19	TGTGCCAGTAGACGCATAAACGAGCAGTTCTTC	CASRRINEQFF
-	TRBJ1-1	-	TRBV5-1	TGCGCCAGCAGCTTGGATGAGGGCACTGAAGCTTTCTTT	CASSLDEGTEAFF
-	TRBJ1-2	TRBD1	TRBV6-5	TGTGCCAGCAGTCGGAGGGACAGGGGAGGCGGCTACACCTTC	CASSRRDRGGGYTF
-	TRBJ2-6	TRBD1	TRBV19	TGTGCCAGTAGTACTCCGACAGGGGGCCGCTCTGGGGCCAACGTCCTGACTTTC	CASSTPTGGRSGANVLTF
once	TRBJ1-6	TRBD1	TRBV7-9	TGTGCCAGCAGCGGACAGGGGGCGTATAATTCACCCCTCCACTTT	CASSGQGAYNSPLHF
-	TRBJ2-7	TRBD2	TRBV6-1	TGTGCCAGCAGTGGACTAGCGGGGGCCCACTCCTACGAGCAGTACTTC	CASSGLAGAHSYEQYF
-	TRBJ1-2	-	TRBV28	TGTGCCAGCAGCCACGGTAGGAAGGGTCGGTATGGCTACACCTTC	CASSHGRKGRYGYTF
-	TRBJ2-2	-	TRBV10-3	TGTGCCATCAGTGAGTCCCGTGGCGACACCGGGGAGCTGTTTTTT	CAISESRGDTGELFF
-	TRBJ2-1	TRBD2	TRBV9	TGTGCCAGCAGCGTAGGAGGGCGGGGGGGATACAATGAGCAGTTCTTC	CASSVGGRGGYNEQFF
-	TRBJ1-2	-	TRBV4-1	TGCGCCAGCAGCCAAGACGGGGCAGTCTATGGCTACACCTTC	CASSQDGAVYGYTF
-	TRBJ2-7	TRBD1	TRBV13	TGTGCCAGCAGCCGACAGGGAAGAACCTACGAGCAGTACTTC	CASSRQGRTYEQYF
-	TRBJ2-5	TRBD2	TRBV2	TGTGCCAGCAGGCCGGGACTAGCAATACAAGAGACCCAGTACTTC	CASRPGLAIQETQYF
-	TRBJ1-1	-	TRBV29-1	TGCAGCGTTGATCTCGGTCTGAACACTGAAGCTTTCTTT	CSVDLGLNTEAFF
once	TRBJ2-3	-	TRBV19	TGTGCCAGTAGCCCGACGGGGGGCACAGATACGCAGTATTTT	CASSPTGGTDTQYF
-	TRBJ1-2	-	TRBV13	TGTGCCAGCAGCTCCAGGGAAGGCTATGGCTACACCTTC	CASSSREGYGYTF
once	TRBJ2-1	-	TRBV9	TGTGCCAGCAGCAGCCGGGACCTCTCATACAATGAGCAGTTCTTC	CASSSRDLSYNEQFF
-	TRBJ1-6	-	TRBV4-1	TGCGCCAGCAGCAACAGGTTAAGCTCCTATAATTCACCCCTCCACTTT	CASSNRLSSYNSPLHF
-	TRBJ1-6	TRBD1	TRBV6-6	TGTGCCAGCAGTTCTCTGACAGGGGGCGGAGAACCCCTCCACTTT	CASSSLTGGGEPLHF